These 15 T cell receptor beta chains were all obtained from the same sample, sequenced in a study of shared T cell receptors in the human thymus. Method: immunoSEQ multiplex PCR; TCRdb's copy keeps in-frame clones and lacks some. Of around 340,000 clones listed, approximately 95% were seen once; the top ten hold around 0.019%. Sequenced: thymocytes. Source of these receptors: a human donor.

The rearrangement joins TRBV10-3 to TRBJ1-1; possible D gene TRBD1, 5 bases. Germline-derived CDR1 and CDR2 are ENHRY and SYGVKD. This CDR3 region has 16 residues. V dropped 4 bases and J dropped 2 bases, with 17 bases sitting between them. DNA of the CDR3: TGTGCCATCAGTGTCGGGCAGGGATCCCGAAACACTGAAGCTTTCTTT. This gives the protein CAISVGQGSRNTEAFF.

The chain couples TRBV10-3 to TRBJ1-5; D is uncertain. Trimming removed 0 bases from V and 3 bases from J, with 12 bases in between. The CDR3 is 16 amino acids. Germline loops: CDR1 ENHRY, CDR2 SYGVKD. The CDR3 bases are TGTGCCATCAGTGAGTCTCAAGGTGGGAACAATCAGCCCCAGCATTTT. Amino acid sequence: CAISESQGGNNQPQHF.

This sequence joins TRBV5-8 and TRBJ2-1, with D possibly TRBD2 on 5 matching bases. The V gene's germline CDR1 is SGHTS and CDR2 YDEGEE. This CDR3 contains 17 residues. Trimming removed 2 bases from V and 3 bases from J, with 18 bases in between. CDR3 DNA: TGTGCCAGCAGCTTTCTGGTTGAGGGTAGCTACTACAATGAGCAGTTCTTC. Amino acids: CASSFLVEGSYYNEQFF.

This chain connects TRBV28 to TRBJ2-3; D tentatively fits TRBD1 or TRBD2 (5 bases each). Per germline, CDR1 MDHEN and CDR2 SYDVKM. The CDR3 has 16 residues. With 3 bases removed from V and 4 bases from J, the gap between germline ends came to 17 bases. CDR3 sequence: CASSFGLNRGADTQYF. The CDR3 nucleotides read TGTGCCAGCAGTTTCGGTTTGAACAGAGGGGCAGATACGCAGTATTTT.

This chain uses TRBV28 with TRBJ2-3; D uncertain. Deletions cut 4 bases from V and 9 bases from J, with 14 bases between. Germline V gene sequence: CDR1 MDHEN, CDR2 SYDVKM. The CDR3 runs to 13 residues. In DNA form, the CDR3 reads TGTGCCAGCAGTTCACCCAGACCTCACACGCAGTATTTT. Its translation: CASSSPRPHTQYF.

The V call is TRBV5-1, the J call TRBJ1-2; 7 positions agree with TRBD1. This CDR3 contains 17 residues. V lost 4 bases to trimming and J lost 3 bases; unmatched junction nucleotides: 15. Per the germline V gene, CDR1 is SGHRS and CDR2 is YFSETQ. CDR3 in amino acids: CASSPARDSRVDYGYTF. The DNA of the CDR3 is TGCGCCAGCAGCCCGGCACGGGACAGTCGAGTGGACTATGGCTACACCTTC.

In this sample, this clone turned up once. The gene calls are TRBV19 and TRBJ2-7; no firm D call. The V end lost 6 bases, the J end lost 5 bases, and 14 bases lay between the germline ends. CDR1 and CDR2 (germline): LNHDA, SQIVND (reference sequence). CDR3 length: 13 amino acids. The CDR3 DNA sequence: TGTGCCAGTAGACCTTCCAAGACAAACGAGCAGTACTTC. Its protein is CASRPSKTNEQYF.

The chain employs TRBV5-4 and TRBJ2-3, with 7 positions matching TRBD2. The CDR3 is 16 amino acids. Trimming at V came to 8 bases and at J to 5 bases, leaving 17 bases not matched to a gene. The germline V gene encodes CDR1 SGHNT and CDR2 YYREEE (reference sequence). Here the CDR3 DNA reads TGTGCCAGTAAAATCCTGGAGCGGGACCGAGGAGATACGCAGTATTTT. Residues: CASKILERDRGDTQYF.

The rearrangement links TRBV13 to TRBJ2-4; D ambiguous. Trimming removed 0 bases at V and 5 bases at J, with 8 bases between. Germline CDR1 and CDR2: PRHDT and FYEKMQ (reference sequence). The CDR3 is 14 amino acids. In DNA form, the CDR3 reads TGTGCCAGCAGCTTAGGGGGCGGAGAAAACATTCAGTACTTC. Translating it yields CASSLGGGENIQYF.

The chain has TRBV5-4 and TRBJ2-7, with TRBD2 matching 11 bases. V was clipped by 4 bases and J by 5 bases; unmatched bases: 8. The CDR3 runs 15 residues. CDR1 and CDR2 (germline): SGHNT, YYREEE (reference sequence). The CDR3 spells CASSTLAGGGHEQYF. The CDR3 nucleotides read TGTGCCAGCAGCACCCTAGCGGGAGGTGGGCACGAGCAGTACTTC.

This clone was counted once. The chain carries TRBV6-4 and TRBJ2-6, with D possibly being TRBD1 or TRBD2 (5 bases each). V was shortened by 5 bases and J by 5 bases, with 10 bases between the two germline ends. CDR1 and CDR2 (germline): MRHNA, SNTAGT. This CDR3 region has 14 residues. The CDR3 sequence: CASSHPGRANVLTF. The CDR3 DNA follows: TGTGCCAGCAGTCACCCGGGGCGGGCCAACGTCCTGACTTTC.

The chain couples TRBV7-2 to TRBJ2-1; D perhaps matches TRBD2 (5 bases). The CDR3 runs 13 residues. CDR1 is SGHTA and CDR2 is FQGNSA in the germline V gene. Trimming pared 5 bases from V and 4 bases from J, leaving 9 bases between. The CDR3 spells CASSRRLYNEQFF. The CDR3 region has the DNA TGTGCCAGCAGCCGAAGACTATACAATGAGCAGTTCTTC.

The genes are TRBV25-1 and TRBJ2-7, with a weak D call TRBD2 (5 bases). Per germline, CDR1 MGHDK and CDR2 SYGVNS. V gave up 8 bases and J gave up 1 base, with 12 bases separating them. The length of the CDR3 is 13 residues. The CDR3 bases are TGTGCCAGCGGAGGTCCCGAATCCTACGAGCAGTACTTC. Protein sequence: CASGGPESYEQYF.

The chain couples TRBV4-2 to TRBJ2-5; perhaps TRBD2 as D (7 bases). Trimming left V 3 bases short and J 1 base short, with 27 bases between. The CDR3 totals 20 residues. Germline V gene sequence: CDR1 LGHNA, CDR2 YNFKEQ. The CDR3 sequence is CASSQRGGYGRRTSQETQYF. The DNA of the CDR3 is TGTGCCAGCAGCCAGAGGGGGGGATACGGGAGGAGGACCTCCCAAGAGACCCAGTACTTC.

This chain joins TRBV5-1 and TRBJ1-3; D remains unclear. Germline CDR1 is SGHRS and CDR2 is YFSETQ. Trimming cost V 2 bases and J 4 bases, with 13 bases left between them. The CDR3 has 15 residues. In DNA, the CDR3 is TGCGCCAGCAGCTTAAGACTCGCGGGGGGAAACACCATATATTTT. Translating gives CASSLRLAGGNTIYF.